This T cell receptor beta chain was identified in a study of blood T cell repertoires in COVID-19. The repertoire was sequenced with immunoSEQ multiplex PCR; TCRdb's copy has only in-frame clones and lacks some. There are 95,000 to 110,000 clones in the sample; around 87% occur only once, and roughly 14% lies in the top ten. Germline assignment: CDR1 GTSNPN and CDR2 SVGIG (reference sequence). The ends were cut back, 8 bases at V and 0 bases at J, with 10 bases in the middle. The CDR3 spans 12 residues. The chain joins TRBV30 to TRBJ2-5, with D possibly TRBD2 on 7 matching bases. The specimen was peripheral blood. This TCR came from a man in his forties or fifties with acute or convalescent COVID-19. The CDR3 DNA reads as TGTGCCGGGGGGGCGGACCAAGAGACCCAGTACTTC. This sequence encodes CAGGADQETQYF.